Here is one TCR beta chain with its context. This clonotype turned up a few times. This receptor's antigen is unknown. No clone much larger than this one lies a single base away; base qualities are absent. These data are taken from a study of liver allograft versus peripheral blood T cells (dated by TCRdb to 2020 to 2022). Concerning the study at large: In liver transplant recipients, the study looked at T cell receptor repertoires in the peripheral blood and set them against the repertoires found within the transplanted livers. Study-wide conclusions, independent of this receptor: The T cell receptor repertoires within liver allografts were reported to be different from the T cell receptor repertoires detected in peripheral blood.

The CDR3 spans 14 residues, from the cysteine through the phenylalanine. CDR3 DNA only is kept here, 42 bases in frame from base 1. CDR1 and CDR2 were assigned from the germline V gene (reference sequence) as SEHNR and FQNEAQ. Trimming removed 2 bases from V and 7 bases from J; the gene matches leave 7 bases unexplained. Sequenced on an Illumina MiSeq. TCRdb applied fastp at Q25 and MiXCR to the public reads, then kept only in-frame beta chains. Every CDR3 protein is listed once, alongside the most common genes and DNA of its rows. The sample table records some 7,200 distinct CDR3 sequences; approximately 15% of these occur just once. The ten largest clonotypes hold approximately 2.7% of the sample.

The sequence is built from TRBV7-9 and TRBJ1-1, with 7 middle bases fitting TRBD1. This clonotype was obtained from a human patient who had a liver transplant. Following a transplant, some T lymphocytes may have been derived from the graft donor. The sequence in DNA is TGTGCCAGCAGCTTAAGGCAGGGGGGGATTGAAGCTTTCTTT. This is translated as CASSLRQGGIEAFF.